This is a list of T cell receptor beta chains from one sample in a study of T-cell reconstitution after alpha-beta-depleted transplantation in children. One entry per CDR3 protein results from TCRdb running MiXCR on the PCR reads. The top ten hold about 1.1% of the sample, which has hundreds of thousands of distinct CDR3 sequences, approximately 16% seen once. The sample in question was PBMCs from the stem cell graft donor, obtained from the stem cell graft. The origin of the receptors is a human donor who donated a stem cell graft to a child with acute myeloid leukemia. CDR3s leave out the opening cysteine and the closing phenylalanine or tryptophan. The D gene is left open where the match is weak.

J: TRBJ2-6; V: TRBV20-1; D: -; CDR3: SAAPRGPSGANVLT
J: TRBJ2-1; V: TRBV5-1; D: TRBD2; CDR3: ASGLGGNYNEQF
J: TRBJ2-7; V: TRBV9; D: -; CDR3: ASSVGGARSYEQY
J: TRBJ2-2; V: TRBV5-6; D: -; CDR3: ASSFGDRLDTGELF
J: TRBJ2-3; V: TRBV5-1; D: TRBD1; CDR3: ASSLNTGGTDTQY
J: TRBJ2-3; V: TRBV15; D: TRBD2; CDR3: ATSRAGRGVSTDTQY
J: TRBJ2-3; V: TRBV11-3; D: -; CDR3: ASSPAFSGGRIDTQY
J: TRBJ2-3; V: TRBV20-1; D: TRBD1; CDR3: SARDPDRGYTDTQY
J: TRBJ2-1; V: TRBV7-6; D: TRBD1; CDR3: ASSLGTGIKF
J: TRBJ1-6; V: TRBV20-1; D: TRBD1; CDR3: SAPGTGNSPLH
J: TRBJ1-6; V: TRBV9; D: -; CDR3: ASSVYDGNSPLH
J: TRBJ1-5; V: TRBV20-1; D: TRBD1; CDR3: SAREHRGLVNQPQH
J: TRBJ2-3; V: TRBV29-1; D: -; CDR3: SDQGDTQY
J: TRBJ1-1; V: TRBV9; D: -; CDR3: ASSVGGGPEAF
J: TRBJ2-2; V: TRBV5-1; D: -; CDR3: ASSYRKEEMF
J: TRBJ1-5; V: TRBV15; D: -; CDR3: ATSERLNNQPQH
J: TRBJ2-1; V: TRBV7-2; D: TRBD2; CDR3: ASSHGLAGFNEQF
J: TRBJ2-1; V: TRBV20-1; D: TRBD1; CDR3: SATGTGLPENEQF
J: TRBJ2-3; V: TRBV30; D: TRBD1; CDR3: AWSTGALTRTDTQY
J: TRBJ2-1; V: TRBV20-1; D: -; CDR3: SARWGASYNEQF
J: TRBJ1-3; V: TRBV2; D: -; CDR3: ASRSGTNTIY
J: TRBJ2-5; V: TRBV20-1; D: -; CDR3: SARDATPEASPGEETQY
J: TRBJ1-1; V: TRBV7-2; D: -; CDR3: ASSFRRGNTEAF
J: TRBJ1-5; V: TRBV11-1; D: -; CDR3: ASSHGQWGGRGNQPQH
J: TRBJ2-5; V: TRBV27; D: -; CDR3: ASSLISGEETQY
J: TRBJ2-7; V: TRBV2; D: -; CDR3: ASTLTGSYEQY
J: TRBJ2-3; V: TRBV7-1; D: TRBD1; CDR3: ASSSLSGGIGNTQY
J: TRBJ2-5; V: TRBV20-1; D: TRBD2; CDR3: SATPTSGGQETQY
J: TRBJ1-5; V: TRBV20-1; D: -; CDR3: SAGPIDSSNQPQH
J: TRBJ2-7; V: TRBV5-1; D: -; CDR3: ASSGGDDEQY
J: TRBJ2-1; V: TRBV5-1; D: TRBD2; CDR3: ASSFSGGQYNDQF
J: TRBJ1-1; V: TRBV6-1; D: TRBD1; CDR3: ASSTDRGGTEAF
J: TRBJ1-6; V: TRBV20-1; D: -; CDR3: SARPSRSYNSPLH
J: TRBJ2-3; V: TRBV11-1; D: -; CDR3: ASSSPQNSTDTQY
J: TRBJ2-1; V: TRBV7-9; D: -; CDR3: ASSLLLSGGNEQF
J: TRBJ1-4; V: TRBV29-1; D: TRBD1; CDR3: SVDQGTGDRWGDEKLF
J: TRBJ1-1; V: TRBV7-9; D: -; CDR3: ASSLLGQNTEAF
J: TRBJ2-3; V: TRBV7-8; D: TRBD2; CDR3: ASSLDETSYTQY
J: TRBJ2-7; V: TRBV7-2; D: -; CDR3: ASSFDRFNEQY
J: TRBJ2-4; V: TRBV29-1; D: TRBD1; CDR3: SVGRTGDIQY
J: TRBJ2-5; V: TRBV12-3/TRBV12-4; D: -; CDR3: ASTSGGETQY
J: TRBJ2-7; V: TRBV20-1; D: -; CDR3: SASRGRNSYEQY
J: TRBJ1-4; V: TRBV20-1; D: TRBD1; CDR3: SAASDREGGEKLF
J: TRBJ1-2; V: TRBV20-1; D: TRBD1; CDR3: SAAGTGGTNYGYT
J: TRBJ2-7; V: TRBV29-1; D: TRBD1; CDR3: SVTGAGSYEQY
J: TRBJ1-1; V: TRBV28; D: -; CDR3: ASSPPWGTEAF